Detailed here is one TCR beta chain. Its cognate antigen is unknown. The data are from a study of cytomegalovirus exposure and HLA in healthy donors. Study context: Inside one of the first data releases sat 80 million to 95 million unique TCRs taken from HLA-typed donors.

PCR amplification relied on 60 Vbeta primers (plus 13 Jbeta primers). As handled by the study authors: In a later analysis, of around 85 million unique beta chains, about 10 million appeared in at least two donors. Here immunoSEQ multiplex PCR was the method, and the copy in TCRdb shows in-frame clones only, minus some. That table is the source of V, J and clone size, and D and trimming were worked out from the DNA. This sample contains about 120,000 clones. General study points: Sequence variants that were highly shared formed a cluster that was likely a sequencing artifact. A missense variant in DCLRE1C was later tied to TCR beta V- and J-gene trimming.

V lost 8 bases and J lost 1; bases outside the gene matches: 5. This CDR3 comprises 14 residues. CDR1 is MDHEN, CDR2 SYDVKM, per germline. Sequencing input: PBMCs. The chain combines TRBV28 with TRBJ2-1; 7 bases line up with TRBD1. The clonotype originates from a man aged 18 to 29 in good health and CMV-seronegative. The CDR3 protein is CASVGGQSYNEQFF. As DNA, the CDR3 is TGTGCCAGCGTTGGGGGACAGTCCTACAATGAGCAGTTCTTC.